The clone carrying this T cell receptor (beta chain) was seen a few times. These data are taken from a study of CD8+ T cells in alopecia areata. At the level of the study: Twice daily, treated patients received 5 to 10 mg of oral tofacitinib.

cDNA reverse transcribed from extracted RNA served as the sequencing template. Profiled with immunoSEQ multiplex PCR; TCRdb holds only in-frame clones, not every one. The sample has hundreds of thousands of clones; more than 45% are singletons. The sequencing here drew on CD4+ T cells sorted from blood, taken at week 0. This clonotype was sampled from a human donor with alopecia areata.

Here the CDR3 DNA reads TGTGCCAGTAGCGGAACACCCGTTAGGCGCAATCAGCCCCAGCATTTT. As protein: CASSGTPVRRNQPQHF. The chain joins TRBV19 to TRBJ1-5; D is ambiguous. The CDR3 length is 16 residues. The V and J ends lost 6 bases and 2 bases respectively, with 17 bases between them. Germline CDR1 and CDR2: LNHDA and SQIVND (reference sequence).